The rows below give T cell receptor beta chains drawn from one sample of a study of patients and donors after allogeneic stem cell transplantation. TCRdb processed the RT-PCR reads anew with MiXCR; each CDR3 protein has one entry. The repertoire holds about 160,000 distinct CDR3 sequences, with roughly 31% as singletons. The sequencing input was blood, either unsorted or a sorted T cell fraction (not recorded which). These receptors were obtained from a human donor who was either an allogeneic HSCT recipient or a stem cell or donor lymphocyte infusion donor (not recorded which). It is not recorded whose cells these are; they may come from a transplant donor. Both conserved end residues are part of each CDR3. D genes are given only for firm matches. Some rows have no size entry. The others give once, few or many, or a class for an expanded clone.

NA NA TRBJ2-3 10 TRBV29-1 TGCAGCGTTGGTCAAGATACGCAGTATTTT CSVGQDTQYF
NA NA TRBJ2-7 15 TRBV4-3 TGCGCCAGCAGCCACGTGACTAGTGCAAGCTACGAGCAGTACTTC CASSHVTSASYEQYF
NA NA TRBJ2-3 13 TRBV6-1 TGTGCCAGCAGAGCCCAAAGTGGAGATACGCAGTATTTT CASRAQSGDTQYF
NA NA TRBJ2-7 12 TRBV20-1 TGCAGTGGGGCGGACCAGTCCTACGAGCAGTACTTC CSGADQSYEQYF
NA NA TRBJ2-3 12 TRBV2 TGTGCCAGCTTATTTGACACAGATACGCAGTATTTT CASLFDTDTQYF
TRBD2 NA TRBJ2-1 16 TRBV5-1 TGCGCCAGCAGCTCACTGCTAGCGGGAGGCTACAATGAGCAGTTCTTC CASSSLLAGGYNEQFF
NA NA TRBJ2-1 11 TRBV5-6 TGTGCCAGCAGCTTGGCCACTGAGCAGTTCTTC CASSLATEQFF
TRBD2 few TRBJ2-3 13 TRBV30 TGTGCCTGGTTAGCGGGACTGACAGATACGCAGTATTTT CAWLAGLTDTQYF
NA few TRBJ2-3 12 TRBV7-2 TGTGCCAGCAGCCAGCACACAGATACGCAGTATTTT CASSQHTDTQYF
TRBD2 NA TRBJ2-2 17 TRBV7-2 TGTGCCAGCAGCCCCCGTGTTAGCGGGAGTAGGGCCGGGGAGCTGTTTTTT CASSPRVSGSRAGELFF
NA many TRBJ1-1 14 TRBV29-1 TGCAGCGTTGACTGGGACCGCGTGAACACTGAAGCTTTCTTT CSVDWDRVNTEAFF
NA NA TRBJ1-2 15 TRBV7-2 TGTGCCAGCAGCAAAAGGGAAGGGAGCGTTTATGGCTACACCTTC CASSKREGSVYGYTF
TRBD2 NA TRBJ2-7 16 TRBV4-3 TGCGCCAGCAGCCAAGAAAGACTAGCGGGAGGGAACGAGCAGTACTTC CASSQERLAGGNEQYF
NA few TRBJ2-2 16 TRBV10-3 TGTGCCATCAGTGAGCCTGCATGGGGTGGGACCGGGGAGCTGTTTTTT CAISEPAWGGTGELFF
NA NA TRBJ2-7 12 TRBV5-8 TGTGCCAGCAGCTCGAGGACCTACGAGCAGTACTTC CASSSRTYEQYF
NA many TRBJ1-1 13 TRBV15 TGTGCCACCGAACGGGATGTGGACACTGAAGCTTTCTTT CATERDVDTEAFF
TRBD2 NA TRBJ2-1 14 TRBV10-3 TGTGCCATCAGTGGGACTAGCGGGAGGGGCGAGCAGTTCTTC CAISGTSGRGEQFF
NA NA TRBJ1-5 13 TRBV20-1 TGCAGTGCTAGGGGACAAAGCAATCAGCCCCAGCATTTT CSARGQSNQPQHF
TRBD2 NA TRBJ2-7 14 TRBV12-3/TRBV12-4 TGTGCCAGCAGGCCGAGCGGGGCGTTCTACGAGCAGTACTTC CASRPSGAFYEQYF
NA NA TRBJ2-1 17 TRBV15 TGTGCCACCAGCAGAGACCCCCGGACAAGCTCCTACAATGAGCAGTTCTTC CATSRDPRTSSYNEQFF
NA NA TRBJ1-1 12 TRBV5-5 TGTGCCAGCAGCCCCCGGACAGTTGAAGCTTTCTTT CASSPRTVEAFF
TRBD1 NA TRBJ2-1 15 TRBV9 TGTGCCAGCAGCGCCTACAGGGGGTCCTACAATGAGCAGTTCTTC CASSAYRGSYNEQFF
NA NA TRBJ1-3 16 TRBV5-5 TGTGCCAGCAGCTTGGGGCAGGCTCACTCTGGAAACACCATATATTTT CASSLGQAHSGNTIYF
TRBD1 many TRBJ1-5 16 TRBV12-3/TRBV12-4 TGTGCCAGCAGTTTAAGTGGGACAGGGTGGAATCAGCCCCAGCATTTT CASSLSGTGWNQPQHF
NA few TRBJ1-3 15 TRBV20-1 TGCAGTGCTAGAGATACATGGGGTGGTGGAAACACCATATATTTT CSARDTWGGGNTIYF
NA NA TRBJ2-7 15 TRBV11-1 TGTGCCAGCAGCTTAGCGGGCCTACCGGGGTACGAGCAGTACTTC CASSLAGLPGYEQYF
NA few TRBJ2-1 12 TRBV20-1 TGCAAAGGGGGAGGGCCCTACAATGAGCAGTTCTTC CKGGGPYNEQFF
NA NA TRBJ2-7 14 TRBV3-1 TGTGCCAGCAGCTCCCGCCTTGGACCGTACGAGCAGTACTTC CASSSRLGPYEQYF
TRBD1 NA TRBJ1-6 17 TRBV6-5 TGTGCCAGCAGTTACAGGGGGCTGAGCTCCTATAATTCACCCCTCCACTTT CASSYRGLSSYNSPLHF
NA NA TRBJ2-7 15 TRBV6-5 TGTGCCAGCAGCTTAGCCCCGGGACCCACCTACGAGCAGTACTTC CASSLAPGPTYEQYF